These T cell receptor beta chains were read from a single sample in a study of OX40 agonist ivuxolimab in advanced cancers. The protocol was immunoSEQ multiplex PCR, while the TCRdb copy is restricted to in-frame clones and leaves out a portion. The table records fewer than 85,000 clones, about 88% of them present only once. The source was CD4+ or CD8+ T cells sorted from blood, collected in a trial of the OX40 agonist ivuxolimab. These receptor sequences come from an adult with an advanced solid tumor such as melanoma, head and neck, liver or kidney cancer. Each CDR3 is given with its conserved first and last residue. A D gene is named only where the DNA matches it firmly. The size of a clone is reported for some rows only, either as once, few or many, or as a class for expanded clones.

v_call	j_call	clone_size	d_call	cdr3_nt	cdr3_aa
TRBV27	TRBJ2-5	.	.	TGTGCCAGCAGGGGGGCGGACCGGGAGACCCAGTACTTC	CASRGADRETQYF
TRBV4-1	TRBJ1-4	.	.	TGCGCCAGCAGCCAAGAGGGGGGGGTAGTTGCAACTAATGAAAAACTGTTTTTT	CASSQEGGVVATNEKLFF
TRBV6-5	TRBJ2-7	.	.	TGTGCCAGCAGTTACCGCCACGTGGGAGTCTACGAGCAGTACTTC	CASSYRHVGVYEQYF
TRBV27	TRBJ1-4	.	TRBD1	TGTGCCAACCAGGGGGCGCGGGTAACTAATGAAAAACTGTTTTTT	CANQGARVTNEKLFF
TRBV5-1	TRBJ2-5	.	TRBD1	TGCGCCAGCAGCTTGGCTGGGACAGGGCCCCACCAAGAGACCCAGTACTTC	CASSLAGTGPHQETQYF
TRBV30	TRBJ2-7	.	.	TGTGCCTGGAGTCATGGGGGGATGACAGGTTATCTCGAGCAGTACTTC	CAWSHGGMTGYLEQYF
TRBV30	TRBJ2-2	.	.	TGTGCCTGGAGTGTAACCGGGGAGCTGTTTTTT	CAWSVTGELFF
TRBV28	TRBJ2-7	.	.	TGTGCCAGCAGGCAGGCCTACGAGCAGTACTTC	CASRQAYEQYF
TRBV6-5	TRBJ1-5	.	.	TGTGCCAGCAGCCTGGACGTCTATCAGCCCCAGCATTTT	CASSLDVYQPQHF
TRBV18	TRBJ1-4	.	TRBD1	TGTGCCAGCTCACCCGCGACAGGGGGCTATAATGAAAAACTGTTTTTT	CASSPATGGYNEKLFF
TRBV5-1	TRBJ1-5	.	TRBD1	TGCGCCAGCAGCTTGGGGGACAGCGCCAATCAGCCCCAGCATTTT	CASSLGDSANQPQHF
TRBV10-1	TRBJ2-5	.	.	TGCGCCAGCAGTCGGACTGTCCAAGAGACCCAGTACTTC	CASSRTVQETQYF
TRBV29-1	TRBJ2-4	.	.	TGCAGCGTTGACGCAGGGTGGGACAAAAACATTCAGTACTTC	CSVDAGWDKNIQYF
TRBV18	TRBJ2-6	.	.	TGTGCCAGCTCATCCAGCCTGCCGAACTCTGGGGCCAACGTCCTGACTTTC	CASSSSLPNSGANVLTF
TRBV7-2	TRBJ2-3	.	TRBD2	TGTGCCAGCAGCTTACGTGTTGGGACTAGATCAGATACGCAGTATTTT	CASSLRVGTRSDTQYF
TRBV9	TRBJ2-3	.	.	TGTGCCAGCAGTCCCGGGAGCCGCACAGATACGCAGTATTTT	CASSPGSRTDTQYF
TRBV5-1	TRBJ1-3	.	.	TGCGCCAGCGCTAAACTATCTGGAAACACCATATATTTT	CASAKLSGNTIYF
TRBV6-5	TRBJ1-1	.	.	TGTGCCAGCAGTTACAGGGGGGCGAACACTGAAGCTTTCTTT	CASSYRGANTEAFF
TRBV5-1	TRBJ1-5	.	.	TGCGCCAGCTGGGACAGCAATCAGCCCCAGCATTTT	CASWDSNQPQHF
TRBV25-1	TRBJ2-5	.	TRBD2	TGTGCCAGCAGTGAACGCCTCGGACTAGCGAGCCAAGAGACCCAGTACTTC	CASSERLGLASQETQYF
TRBV29-1	TRBJ2-1	.	.	TGCAGGGGGAGGACAACCTACAATGAGCAGTTCTTC	CRGRTTYNEQFF
TRBV29-1	TRBJ1-2	.	.	TGCAGCGTTGAACACAGGGAATATTTCGGCTACACCTTC	CSVEHREYFGYTF
TRBV7-9	TRBJ2-7	.	TRBD1	TGTGCCAGCAGCCGACCGGGACAGGGCTCCTACGAGCAGTACTTC	CASSRPGQGSYEQYF
TRBV5-4	TRBJ2-1	.	TRBD2	TGTGCCAGCAGCTCCCAGCGGGGTAGCTCCTACAATGAGCAGTTCTTC	CASSSQRGSSYNEQFF
TRBV28	TRBJ2-5	.	TRBD2	TGTGCCAGCAGTACCAACGGTGGGGGAGGGCCGTGGGAGACCCAGTACTTC	CASSTNGGGGPWETQYF
TRBV27	TRBJ2-7	.	TRBD2	TGTGCCAGTCGGGGGGGGCGAAACAGCTACGAGCAGTACTTC	CASRGGRNSYEQYF
TRBV6-5	TRBJ1-2	.	.	TGTGCCAGCAGTTACTATACCAACCAGGCCGGAGGATACACCTTC	CASSYYTNQAGGYTF
TRBV11-3	TRBJ2-3	.	.	TGTGCCAGCAGCTTAGATCCCACTAGCACAGATACGCAGTATTTT	CASSLDPTSTDTQYF
TRBV6-5	TRBJ1-1	.	.	TGTGCCAGCAGTTACTCAAGTGGGAGCACTGAAGCTTTCTTT	CASSYSSGSTEAFF
TRBV27	TRBJ2-5	.	TRBD2	TGTGCCAGCAGTGGACTAGCGGGGCAAGAGACCCAGTACTTC	CASSGLAGQETQYF
TRBV4-3	TRBJ2-3	.	.	TGCGCCAGCAGCGCGGGACAACTTAGCACAGATACGCAGTATTTT	CASSAGQLSTDTQYF
TRBV6-8	TRBJ1-1	.	.	TGTGCCAGCAGTTACTCGGGGGACACCACCATGAACACTGAAGCTTTCTTT	CASSYSGDTTMNTEAFF
TRBV5-1	TRBJ1-1	.	.	TGCGCCAGCAGCTTGGCCCCAAACACTGAAGCTTTCTTT	CASSLAPNTEAFF
TRBV29-1	TRBJ2-2	.	.	TGCAGCGTTGACCTAGGACGGGCCGGGGAGCTGTTTTTT	CSVDLGRAGELFF
TRBV7-2	TRBJ2-1	.	.	TGTGCCAGCAGCGCCGCCGGGGCCGTAAGGGAGCAGTTCTTC	CASSAAGAVREQFF
TRBV2	TRBJ1-3	.	.	TGTGCCAGCACGAGGGAACCTGGAAACACCATATATTTT	CASTREPGNTIYF
TRBV7-2	TRBJ2-4	.	TRBD2	TGTGCCAGCAGCCAAGGACTAGACGCGGCCAAAAACATTCAGTACTTC	CASSQGLDAAKNIQYF
TRBV6-5	TRBJ2-3	.	TRBD1	TGTGCCAGCAGTTCACACAGGGGTGGTGGCACAGATACGCAGTATTTT	CASSSHRGGGTDTQYF
TRBV9	TRBJ2-3	few	.	TGTGCCAGCAGCGTAGAGGGTAGGGATTCAGATACGCAGTATTTT	CASSVEGRDSDTQYF
TRBV6-5	TRBJ2-7	.	TRBD1	TGTGCCAGCAGACACCGGGACAGGGGGCTCGAGCAGTACTTC	CASRHRDRGLEQYF
TRBV5-1	TRBJ2-3	.	.	TGCGCCAGCAGCTTGGTAGGCGGGGGCGATACGCAGTATTTT	CASSLVGGGDTQYF
TRBV21-1	TRBJ2-4	.	.	TGTGCCAGCAGCAGAGGGGGAAGGGACAGGGGGGTTCTAGCCAAAAACATTCAGTACTTC	CASSRGGRDRGVLAKNIQYF
TRBV7-9	TRBJ2-5	.	.	TGTGCCAGCAGCACGCTACCCCCCGCGGGGCAAAAAGAGACCCAGTACTTC	CASSTLPPAGQKETQYF
TRBV5-1	TRBJ2-7	.	TRBD2	TGCGCCAGCAGCCCCCCGGGACTAGCGGGAGCGACCTACGAGCAGTACTTC	CASSPPGLAGATYEQYF
TRBV5-1	TRBJ1-5	.	.	TGCGCCAGCAGCTTGGGCGGGGGGGATCAGCCCCAGCATTTT	CASSLGGGDQPQHF
TRBV28	TRBJ2-3	.	.	TGTGCCAGCAGCCACGACAGAGTCACAGATACGCAGTATTTT	CASSHDRVTDTQYF
TRBV2	TRBJ2-3	.	.	TGTGCCAGCGCCCCGAGAGGAGATTCGGTGGATACGCAGTATTTT	CASAPRGDSVDTQYF
TRBV5-1	TRBJ2-2	.	TRBD2	TGCGCCAGCAGCTTGGTGACTAGCGGGTTGGGATCCGGGGAGCTGTTTTTT	CASSLVTSGLGSGELFF
TRBV5-1	TRBJ2-3	.	TRBD2	TGCGCCAGCAGCTTGTTCCTAGCGGGGGATACGCAGTATTTT	CASSLFLAGDTQYF
TRBV19	TRBJ1-1	.	TRBD1	TGTGCCAGTAGTAGCAGACAGGGTGACACTGAAGCTTTCTTT	CASSSRQGDTEAFF
TRBV2	TRBJ2-7	.	.	TGTGCCAGCAGTGAAGAGGCAGGGCGCCCCGAGCAGTACTTC	CASSEEAGRPEQYF